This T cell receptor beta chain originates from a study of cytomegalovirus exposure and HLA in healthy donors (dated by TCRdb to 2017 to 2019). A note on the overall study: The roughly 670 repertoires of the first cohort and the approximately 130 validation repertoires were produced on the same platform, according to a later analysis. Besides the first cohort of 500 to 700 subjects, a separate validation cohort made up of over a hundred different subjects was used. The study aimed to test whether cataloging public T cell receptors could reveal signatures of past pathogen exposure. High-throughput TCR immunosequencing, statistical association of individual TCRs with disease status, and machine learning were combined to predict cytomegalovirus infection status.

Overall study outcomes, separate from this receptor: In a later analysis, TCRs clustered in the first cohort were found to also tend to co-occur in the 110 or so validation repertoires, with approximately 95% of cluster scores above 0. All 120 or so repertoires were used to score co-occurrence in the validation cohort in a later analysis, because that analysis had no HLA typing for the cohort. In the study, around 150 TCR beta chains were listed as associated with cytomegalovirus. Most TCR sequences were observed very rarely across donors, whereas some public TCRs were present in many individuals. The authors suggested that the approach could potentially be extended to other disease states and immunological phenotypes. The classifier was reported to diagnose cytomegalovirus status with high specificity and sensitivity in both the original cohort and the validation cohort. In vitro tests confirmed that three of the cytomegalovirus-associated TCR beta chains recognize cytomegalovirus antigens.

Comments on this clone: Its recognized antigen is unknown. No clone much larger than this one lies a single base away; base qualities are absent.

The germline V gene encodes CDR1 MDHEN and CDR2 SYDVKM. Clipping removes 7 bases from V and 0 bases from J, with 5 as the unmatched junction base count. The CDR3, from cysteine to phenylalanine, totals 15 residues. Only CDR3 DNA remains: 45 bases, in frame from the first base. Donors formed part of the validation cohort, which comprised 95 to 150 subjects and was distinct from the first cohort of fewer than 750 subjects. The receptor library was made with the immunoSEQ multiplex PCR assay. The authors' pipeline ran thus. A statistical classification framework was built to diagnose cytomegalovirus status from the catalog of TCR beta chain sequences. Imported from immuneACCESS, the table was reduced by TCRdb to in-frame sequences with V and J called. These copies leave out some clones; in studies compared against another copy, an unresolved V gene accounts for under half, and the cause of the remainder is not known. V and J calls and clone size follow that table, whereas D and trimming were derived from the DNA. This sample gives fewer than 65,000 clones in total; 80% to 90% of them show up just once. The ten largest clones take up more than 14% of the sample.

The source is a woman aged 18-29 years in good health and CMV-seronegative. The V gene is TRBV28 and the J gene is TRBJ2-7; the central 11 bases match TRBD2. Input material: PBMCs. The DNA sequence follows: TGTGCCAGCAAAGGAACTAGCGGGGGCTCCTACGAGCAGTACTTC. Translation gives CASKGTSGGSYEQYF.